This TCR beta chain emerged from a study of blood T cell repertoires in COVID-19. Study-wide context: From the United States, Italy and Spain came samples of acute and convalescent COVID-19. PBMCs, B-cell-depleted T cells, or T cells were the source of the cDNA or gDNA that made up the material.

The ends lost 2 bases at V and 6 bases at J; junction bases unmatched: 2. Germline lookup yields CDR1 SQVTM and CDR2 ANQGSEA. CDR3 size: 13 residues. How the authors handled the data: Amplification of reference gene primers provided the estimated nucleated cell counts. TCRdb keeps only in-frame clones here, not all; method: immunoSEQ multiplex PCR. The DNA gave D and trimming, while V, J and clone size come from that table. The sample comprises around 57,000 clones, 82% of which are singletons, and less than 25% rests with the top ten. Sample: peripheral blood. The receptor comes from a woman aged 55-75 years with acute or convalescent COVID-19. The genes are TRBV29-1 and TRBJ2-1, with 9 nucleotides matching TRBD1. The CDR3 nucleotides read TGCAGCGTTGAAAGGACAGGGGCCAATGAGCAGTTCTTC. It codes for CSVERTGANEQFF.